This passage covers 7 T cell receptor beta chains from one sample sequenced in a study of technical replicates of blood from four donors. The table came from immunoSEQ multiplex PCR; TCRdb's copy has only in-frame clones and leaves some out. The sample lists more than 65,000 clones, over 85% occurring once. The source material was T cells isolated from PBMCs. Receptors were obtained from a human donor in good health.

V and J are TRBV11-2 and TRBJ2-7; 7 nucleotides line up with TRBD1. CDR1 is SGHAT, CDR2 FQNNGV, per germline. V shed 5 bases, J shed 2 bases, and the junction held 9 bases outside the gene matches. This CDR3 is 15 amino acids long. The chain's CDR3 is CASSHIPQGAYEQYF. Written as DNA, the CDR3 is TGTGCCAGCAGCCATATACCCCAGGGGGCCTACGAGCAGTACTTC.

The chain is built from TRBV30 and TRBJ2-1; TRBD2 aligns across 8 bases. Germline values: CDR1 GTSNPN, CDR2 SVGIG (reference sequence). V shed 3 bases, J shed 2 bases, and the junction held 3 bases outside the gene matches. The length of the CDR3 is 14 residues. CDR3 amino acids: CAWRTSATYNEQFF. CDR3 DNA: TGTGCCTGGAGGACTAGCGCGACCTACAATGAGCAGTTCTTC.

This chain connects TRBV27 to TRBJ2-1; 15 nucleotides match TRBD2. The V gene end was trimmed by 6 bases and the J gene end by 13 bases; junction bases not matched to a gene: 7. This CDR3 spans 14 amino acids. The V gene's germline CDR1 is MNHEY and CDR2 SMNVEV (reference sequence). The CDR3 is CASSLGLAGGPQFF. The CDR3 DNA reads as TGTGCCAGCAGCCTCGGACTAGCGGGAGGGCCCCAGTTCTTC.

The CDR3 bases are TGTGCCATCAGTGAGTCGAGGACAGCAGCAACTAATGAAAAACTGTTTTTT. This gives the protein CAISESRTAATNEKLFF. The rearrangement joins TRBV10-3 to TRBJ1-4, with TRBD1 as a possible D gene (6 bases). Germline CDR1 reads ENHRY; CDR2 reads SYGVKD. The CDR3 is made up of 17 amino acids. V was trimmed by 0 bases and J by 0 bases, leaving 11 bases between them.

This rearrangement joins TRBV15 to TRBJ2-4, with a tentative D call TRBD2 (5 bases). The CDR3 sequence is 15 residues long. Between the trimmed V and J ends, which lost 0 bases and 0 bases, there was a span of 6 bases. Looked up from germline, CDR1 is LNHNV and CDR2 is YYDKDF (reference sequence). This CDR3 reads CATSRDAGAKNIQYF. In nucleotides, the CDR3 is TGTGCCACCAGCAGAGATGCGGGAGCCAAAAACATTCAGTACTTC.

This clone appeared once. The genes are TRBV19 and TRBJ2-7; TRBD2 matches at 11 bases. The CDR3 spans 14 residues. Germline V gene sequence: CDR1 LNHDA, CDR2 SQIVND (reference sequence). The V gene end was trimmed by 10 bases and the J gene end by 2 bases; junction bases not matched to a gene: 7. DNA for the CDR3: TGTGCCAACCTAGCGGGAGGAATTCCCTACGAGCAGTACTTC. The encoded protein is CANLAGGIPYEQYF.

The chain has TRBV10-1 and TRBJ1-3; D is perhaps TRBD1 (6 bases). The germline gives CDR1 WNHNN, CDR2 SYGVQD (reference sequence). V lost 6 bases and J lost 0, with 6 bases in between. The CDR3 consists of 13 residues. CDR3 protein: CASRDSSGNTIYF. Here the CDR3 DNA reads TGCGCCAGCAGGGACAGCTCTGGAAACACCATATATTTT.